This paragraph reports one TCR beta chain. What antigen it recognizes has not been identified. Qualities for individual bases were not recorded, and no much larger clone is one base off. From the germline V gene (reference sequence), CDR1 is MNHEY and CDR2 is SMNVEV. The CDR3 holds 13 amino acids from the cysteine to the phenylalanine. Of all the DNA, just the CDR3 is kept, 39 bases in frame from base 1. The junction shows trimming of 5 bases on V and 10 bases on J, and the gene matches do not reach 9 bases of it. These data are taken from a study of blood T cell repertoires in COVID-19 (dated by TCRdb to the early 2020s). Turning to the overall study: Samples covering the acute and convalescent phases of COVID-19 were provided by collaborators in the United States, Italy and Spain. Nearly every sample came with metadata listing a de-identified subject ID, COVID-19 status, age in years and sex. Subjects who had been exposed to COVID-19, were actively infected with it, or had recovered from it provided the deeply sampled blood TCRbeta repertoires that made up the dataset. The repertoires were released in a freely available public database meant as a resource for research on the immune response to SARS-CoV-2. Where HLA class I and class II types were available, the types were taken from metadata supplied by the sample provider, not from assay-based typing. The samples were drawn from two sources: the first 160 participants of the ongoing ImmuneRACE study, and fewer than 1,500 subjects contributed by 6 global collaborators. The prospective study material was composed of cDNA or gDNA derived from T cells, B-cell-depleted T cells, or PBMCs.

General study outcomes and caveats: The quantity of clinical and demographic metadata differed by source and by participant and was supplied without curation.

The collaborating institutions used their own protocols to collect whole blood in K2EDTA tubes. For TCRbeta analysis, collaborators shipped samples in one of three forms: frozen whole blood, isolated PBMCs, or DNA extracted from either of those sample types. TCRbeta CDR3 regions were amplified from genomic DNA using the immunoSEQ Assay, a bias-controlled multiplex PCR. Turning to the authors' computational methods: The number of nucleated cells in each sample was estimated by amplification of reference gene primers within the assay. To quantify the absolute abundance of each unique TCRbeta CDR3 rearrangement, sequence reads were collapsed and filtered. For each sample, productive Simpson clonality was calculated as the square root of Simpson's diversity index over productive rearrangements. TCRdb mirrors the immuneACCESS table, restricted to in-frame sequences. Some clones are absent from its copies; in checked studies, under half trace to an unresolved V gene, and the reason for the others is unknown. The V and J calls and clone size were taken over from that table, and D and trimming were inferred from the DNA. In all, the sample holds more than 45,000 clones, and approximately 86% of those were seen once. Roughly 15% of the sample is held by the ten biggest clonotypes.

Here the chain combines TRBV27 and TRBJ1-1; 8 nucleotides in the junction match TRBD1. This TCR came from a man aged 55 to 70 with active or convalescent COVID-19. Source material: peripheral blood. For the CDR3, the sequence is CASSRTGREGAFF. In nucleotide form, the sequence is TGTGCCAGCAGTCGGACAGGGAGGGAAGGAGCTTTCTTT.